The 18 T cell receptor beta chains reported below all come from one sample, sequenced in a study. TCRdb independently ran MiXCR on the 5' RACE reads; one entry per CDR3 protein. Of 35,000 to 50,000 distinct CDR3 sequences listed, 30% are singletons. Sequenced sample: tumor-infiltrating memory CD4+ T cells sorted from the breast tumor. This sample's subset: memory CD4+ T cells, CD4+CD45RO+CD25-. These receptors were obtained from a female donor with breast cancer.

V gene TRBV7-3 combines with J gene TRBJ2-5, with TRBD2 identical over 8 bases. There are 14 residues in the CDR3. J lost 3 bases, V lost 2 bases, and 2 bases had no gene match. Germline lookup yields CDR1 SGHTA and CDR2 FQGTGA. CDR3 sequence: CASSLAGGKETQYF. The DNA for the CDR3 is TGTGCCAGCAGCTTAGCGGGGGGAAAAGAGACCCAGTACTTC.

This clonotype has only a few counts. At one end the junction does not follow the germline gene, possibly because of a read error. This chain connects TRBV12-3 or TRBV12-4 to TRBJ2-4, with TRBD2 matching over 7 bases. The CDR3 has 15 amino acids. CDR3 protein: CAGSPSGAGVNIQYF. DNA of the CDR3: TGTGCCGGCAGTCCCTCTGGTGCGGGGGTAAACATTCAGTACTTC.

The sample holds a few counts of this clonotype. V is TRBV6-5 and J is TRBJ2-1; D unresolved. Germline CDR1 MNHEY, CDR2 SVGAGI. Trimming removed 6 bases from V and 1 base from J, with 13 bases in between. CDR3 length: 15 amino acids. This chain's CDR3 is CASSQKRPSYNEQFF. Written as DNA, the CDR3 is TGTGCCAGCAGCCAAAAGCGCCCTTCCTACAATGAGCAGTTCTTC.

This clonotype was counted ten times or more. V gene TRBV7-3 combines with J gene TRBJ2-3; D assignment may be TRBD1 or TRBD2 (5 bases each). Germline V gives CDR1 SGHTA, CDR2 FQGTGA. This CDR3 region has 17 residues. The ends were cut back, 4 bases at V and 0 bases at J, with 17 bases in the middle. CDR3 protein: CASSSPLGVQSTDTQYF. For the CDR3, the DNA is TGTGCCAGCAGCTCCCCGTTGGGGGTACAGAGCACAGATACGCAGTATTTT. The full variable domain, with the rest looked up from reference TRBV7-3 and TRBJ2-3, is GAGVSQTPSNKVTEKGKYVELRCDPISGHTALYWYRQSLGQGPEFLIYFQGTGAADDSGLPNDRFFAVRPEGSVSTLKIQRTERGDSAVYLCASSSPLGVQSTDTQYFGPGTRLTVL.

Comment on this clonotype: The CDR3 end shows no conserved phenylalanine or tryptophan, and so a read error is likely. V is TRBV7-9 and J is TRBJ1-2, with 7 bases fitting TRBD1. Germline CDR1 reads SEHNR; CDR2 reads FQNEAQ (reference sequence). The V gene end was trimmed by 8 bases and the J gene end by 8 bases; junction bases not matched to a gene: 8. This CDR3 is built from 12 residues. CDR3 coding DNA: TGTGCCAGCGCCCGACAGGGTAACGGCTACACCCTC. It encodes CASARQGNGYTL.

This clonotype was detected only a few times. The CDR3 loop is CASSPGTGGTDTQYF. CDR3 in DNA: TGTGCCAGCTCACCGGGGACAGGGGGAACAGATACGCAGTATTTT. The chain carries TRBV18 and TRBJ2-3; 11 bases map to TRBD1. V lost 3 bases to trimming and J lost 3 bases; unmatched junction nucleotides: 2. Germline-derived CDR1 and CDR2 are KGHSH and LQKENI. The CDR3 consists of 15 residues. Full variable domain (rest looked up from reference TRBV18 and TRBJ2-3): NAGVMQNPRHLVRRRGQEARLRCSPMKGHSHVYWYRQLPEEGLKFMVYLQKENIIDESGMPKERFSAEFPKEGPSILRIQQVVRGDSAAYFCASSPGTGGTDTQYFGPGTRLTVL.

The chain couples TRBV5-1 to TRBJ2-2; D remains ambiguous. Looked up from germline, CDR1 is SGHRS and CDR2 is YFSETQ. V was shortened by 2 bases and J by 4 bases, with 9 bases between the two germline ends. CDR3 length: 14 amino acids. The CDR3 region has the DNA TGCGCCAGCAGCTTAGGCCAGTCCACCGGGGAGCTGTTTTTT. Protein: CASSLGQSTGELFF.

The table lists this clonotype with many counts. CDR3 sequence reads: CASSLTGQPNTEAFF. The CDR3 coding sequence is TGTGCCAGCAGCTTAACTGGACAGCCGAACACTGAAGCTTTCTTT. The chain is built from TRBV7-9 and TRBJ1-1; possibly TRBD1 for D (6 bases). The CDR3 length is 15 residues. V lost 2 bases to trimming and J lost 1 base, with 11 bases between them. CDR1 is SEHNR, CDR2 FQNEAQ, per germline (reference sequence).

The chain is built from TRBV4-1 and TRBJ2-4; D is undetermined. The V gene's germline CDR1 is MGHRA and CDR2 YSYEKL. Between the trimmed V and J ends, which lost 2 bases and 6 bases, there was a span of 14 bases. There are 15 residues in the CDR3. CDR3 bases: TGCGCCAGCAGCCAATCTAGGGTGGGTGGAAACATTCAGTACTTC. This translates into CASSQSRVGGNIQYF.

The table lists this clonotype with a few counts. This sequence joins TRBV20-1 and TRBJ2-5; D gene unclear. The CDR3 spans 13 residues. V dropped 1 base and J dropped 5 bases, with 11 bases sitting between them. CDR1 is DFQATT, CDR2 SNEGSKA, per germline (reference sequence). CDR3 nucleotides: TGCAGTGCTAGAGTCCGGTCCCTGGAGACCCAGTACTTC. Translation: CSARVRSLETQYF.

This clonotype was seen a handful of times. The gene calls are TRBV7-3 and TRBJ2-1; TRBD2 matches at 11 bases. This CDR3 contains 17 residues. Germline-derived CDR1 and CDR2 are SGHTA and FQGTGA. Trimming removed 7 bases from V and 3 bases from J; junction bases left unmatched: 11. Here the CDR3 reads CASNYLTSGSLYNEQFF. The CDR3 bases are TGTGCCAGCAACTACCTAACTAGCGGGAGTCTCTACAATGAGCAGTTCTTC.

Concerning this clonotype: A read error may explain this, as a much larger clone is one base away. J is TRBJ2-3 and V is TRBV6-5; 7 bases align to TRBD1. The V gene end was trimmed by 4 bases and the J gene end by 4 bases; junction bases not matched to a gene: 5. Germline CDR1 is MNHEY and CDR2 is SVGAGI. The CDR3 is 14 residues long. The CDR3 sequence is CASSSGQEADTQYF. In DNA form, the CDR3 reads TGTGCCAGCAGTTCCGGACAGGAGGCAGATACGCAGTATTTT.

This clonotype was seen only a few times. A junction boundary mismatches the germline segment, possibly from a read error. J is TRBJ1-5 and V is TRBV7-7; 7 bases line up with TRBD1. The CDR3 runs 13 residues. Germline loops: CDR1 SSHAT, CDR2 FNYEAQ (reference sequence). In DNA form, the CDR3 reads TGTGCTAGCCGGGTGGGCAACAGGGGCGACAGGTTTTTT. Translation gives CASRVGNRGDRFF.

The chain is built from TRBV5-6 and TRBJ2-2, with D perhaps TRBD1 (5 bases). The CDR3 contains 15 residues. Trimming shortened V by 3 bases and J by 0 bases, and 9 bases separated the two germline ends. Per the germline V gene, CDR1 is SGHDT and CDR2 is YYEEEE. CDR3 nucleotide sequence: TGTGCCAGCAGCTCGAAGACAGCGAACACCGGGGAGCTGTTTTTT. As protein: CASSSKTANTGELFF.

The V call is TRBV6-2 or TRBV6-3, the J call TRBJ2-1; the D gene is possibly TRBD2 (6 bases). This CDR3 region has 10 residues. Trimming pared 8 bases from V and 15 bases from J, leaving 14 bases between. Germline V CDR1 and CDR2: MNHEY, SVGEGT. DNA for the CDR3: TGTGCCAGCGGCTGGCGGGATTTGTTCTTC. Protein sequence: CASGWRDLFF.

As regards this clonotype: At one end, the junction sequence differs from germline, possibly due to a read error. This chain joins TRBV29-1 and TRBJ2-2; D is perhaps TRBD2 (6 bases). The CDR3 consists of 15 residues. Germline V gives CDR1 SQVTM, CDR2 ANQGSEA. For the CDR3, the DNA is TGCAGCGTTGAACCGGCAGGGCGACCCACCGGGGGGCTGTTTTTT. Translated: CSVEPAGRPTGGLFF.

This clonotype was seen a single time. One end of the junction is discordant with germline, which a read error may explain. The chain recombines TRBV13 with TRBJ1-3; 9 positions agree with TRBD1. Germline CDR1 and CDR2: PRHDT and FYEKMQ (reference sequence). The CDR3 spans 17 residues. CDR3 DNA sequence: TGTGCCAGCAGGTCGCGAGAAGGGACAGGGTCGAGAAACGCCATATATTTT. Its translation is CASRSREGTGSRNAIYF. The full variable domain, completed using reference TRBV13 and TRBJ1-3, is AAGVIQSPRHLIKEKRETATLKCYPIPRHDTVYWYQQGPGQDPQFLISFYEKMQSDKGSIPDRFSAQQFSDYHSELNMSSLELGDSALYFCASRSREGTGSRNAIYFGEGSWLTVV.

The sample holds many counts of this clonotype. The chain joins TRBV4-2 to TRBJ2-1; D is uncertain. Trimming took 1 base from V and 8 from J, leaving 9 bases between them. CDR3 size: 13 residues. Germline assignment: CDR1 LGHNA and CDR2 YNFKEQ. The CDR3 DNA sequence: TGTGCCAGCAGCCAAGCCAGCAGTGATGAGCAGTTCTTC. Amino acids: CASSQASSDEQFF.